This TCR beta chain was identified in a study of STAT5B mutations in CD4+ large granular lymphocyte leukemia. At the level of the study: Among healthy controls, a particular HLA allele went with more CDR3 'QG' motifs.

Profiled with immunoSEQ multiplex PCR; TCRdb holds only in-frame clones, not every one. The data show approximately 40,000 clones, roughly 80% seen once. In the case of this clone: The target antigen is unknown.

General study results and limits: Compared with healthy controls (2/35), patient top clones favored TRBV06 (8/27). Without putative leukemic clones, patient CD4-sorted repertoires remained more clonal than healthy CD4+ repertoires.

The CDR3 totals 19 residues. With 1 base clipped from V and 9 bases from J, the junction kept 14 bases outside the gene matches. Germline loops: CDR1 SGHTA, CDR2 FQGNSA. Sequencing input: CD4+ T cells from blood buffy coats. The origin of this receptor is a human donor in good health. This rearrangement joins TRBV7-2 to TRBJ2-1; 14 positions match TRBD2. CDR3: CASSLVGTSGSWTLVEQFF. CDR3 sequence (DNA): TGTGCCAGCAGCTTAGTTGGGACTAGCGGGAGTTGGACATTAGTTGAGCAGTTCTTC.